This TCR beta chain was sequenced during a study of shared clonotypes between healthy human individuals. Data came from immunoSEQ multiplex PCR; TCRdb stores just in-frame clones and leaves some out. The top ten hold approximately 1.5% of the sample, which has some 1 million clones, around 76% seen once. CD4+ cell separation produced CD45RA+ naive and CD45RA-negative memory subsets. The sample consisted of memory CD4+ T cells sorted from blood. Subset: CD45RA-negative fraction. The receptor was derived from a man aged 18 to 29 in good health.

CDR3 loop: CASSGGSYEQYF. The CDR3 nucleotides are TGTGCCTCTAGCGGCGGCTCCTACGAGCAGTACTTC. The chain uses TRBV7-2 and TRBJ2-7, with 7 bases aligning to TRBD2. The V gene end was trimmed by 11 bases and the J gene end by 0 bases; junction bases not matched to a gene: 4. The germline V gene encodes CDR1 SGHTA and CDR2 FQGNSA. This CDR3 spans 12 amino acids.